This TCR beta chain is drawn from a study of shared clonotypes between healthy human individuals. This table comes from immunoSEQ multiplex PCR, and its TCRdb copy is limited to in-frame clones, with some not included. The sample consists of roughly 200,000 clones, roughly 70% of them appearing once. Donors were healthy HIV-negative adults without recent acute infections or vaccinations. Both subsets, CD45RA+ naive and CD45RA-negative memory, were split from the CD4+ cells. The V end was cut by 0 bases, the J end by 8 bases, with 10 bases between. Looked up from germline, CDR1 is MDHEN and CDR2 is SYDVKM. The CDR3 runs to 13 residues.

This TCR derives from a man under 40 in good health. The V gene is TRBV28, the J gene TRBJ1-1, with TRBD1 as a possible D gene (5 bases). The sample was memory CD4+ T cells sorted from blood. Documented subset: CD45RA-negative fraction. The CDR3, as DNA: TGTGCCAGCAGTTTATGGGGACGGGGGGAAGCTTTCTTT. This gives the protein CASSLWGRGEAFF.